This entry lists 27 T cell receptor beta chains sequenced from one sample in a study of cytomegalovirus exposure and HLA in healthy donors. PCR amplification relied on 60 Vbeta primers (plus 13 Jbeta primers). Assay used: immunoSEQ multiplex PCR; TCRdb lists only in-frame clones, some missing. The sample has approximately 120,000 clones, around three quarters seen once; the top ten hold more than 10%. Source material: PBMCs. All receptors come from a woman between 40 and 55 years old in good health and CMV-seropositive.

The V call is TRBV7-9, the J call TRBJ2-7; 10 nucleotides agree with TRBD2. Losses at the gene ends were 5 bases for V and 3 bases for J; bases not matched to a gene: 7. Germline loops: CDR1 SEHNR, CDR2 FQNEAQ (reference sequence). The CDR3 sequence is 15 residues long. CDR3 bases: TGTGCCAGCAGCCCGAGCGGGAGGGCCCTCTACGAGCAGTACTTC. This encodes CASSPSGRALYEQYF.

J is TRBJ2-2 and V is TRBV10-3, with 7 bases aligning to TRBD1. The CDR3 has 14 residues. V shed 6 bases and J 5 bases; nucleotides not matched to a gene: 6. Germline loops: CDR1 ENHRY, CDR2 SYGVKD. CDR3 DNA: TGTGCCATCAGCGGGACAGCCCTAACCGGGGAGCTGTTTTTT. Translated: CAISGTALTGELFF.

This clone was seen a handful of times. The J gene is TRBJ2-2, the V gene TRBV4-1; D not certain. This CDR3 has 16 residues. V gave up 0 bases and J gave up 1 base, with 9 bases separating them. CDR1 MGHRA and CDR2 YSYEKL come from the germline V gene. This chain's CDR3 is CASSQDAGLNTGELFF. The CDR3 DNA reads as TGCGCCAGCAGCCAAGATGCAGGATTGAACACCGGGGAGCTGTTTTTT.

This chain links TRBV28 with TRBJ2-6; no clear D gene. V shed 6 bases and J shed 0 bases, with 9 bases lying between them. The germline CDR1 and CDR2 sequences are MDHEN and SYDVKM. CDR3 length: 15 amino acids. The CDR3 region is CASSLEISGANVLTF. CDR3 DNA sequence: TGTGCCAGCAGCCTAGAGATCTCTGGGGCCAACGTCCTGACTTTC.

V gene TRBV5-1 combines with J gene TRBJ2-1; 8 nucleotides align to TRBD2. Germline V gives CDR1 SGHRS, CDR2 YFSETQ. This CDR3 comprises 15 residues. The trim removed 3 bases at V and 4 bases at J, leaving 6 bases unmatched. DNA for the CDR3: TGCGCCAGCAGCTCTGGACTAGCCCTGTACAATGAGCAGTTCTTC. As protein: CASSSGLALYNEQFF.

The chain links TRBV7-8 to TRBJ2-5; the D gene is possibly TRBD2 (6 bases). This CDR3 has 13 residues. Trimming took off 5 bases at V and 9 bases at J, with 16 bases between the two ends. Germline CDR1 reads SGHVS; CDR2 reads FQNEAQ. CDR3 nucleotide sequence: TGTGCCAGCAGCCCCCGGACTAAAGATGCCCAGTACTTC. The encoded protein is CASSPRTKDAQYF.

The chain links TRBV2 to TRBJ2-7; 7 nucleotides match TRBD1. V trimming: 6 bases; J trimming: 2 bases; junction bases outside the gene matches: 4. CDR3 length: 13 amino acids. Per the germline V gene, CDR1 is SNHLY and CDR2 is FYNNEI. The CDR3, as DNA: TGTGCCAGCAGAGAGACAGGGACCTACGAGCAGTACTTC. It specifies CASRETGTYEQYF.

This chain connects TRBV2 to TRBJ1-4; TRBD1 matches 8 bases. V was clipped by 6 bases and J by 4 bases; unmatched bases: 7. The germline gives CDR1 SNHLY, CDR2 FYNNEI. This CDR3 contains 15 residues. CDR3 coding DNA: TGTGCCAGCAGCCCATGGACAGGGAGTAATGAAAAACTGTTTTTT. Its protein is CASSPWTGSNEKLFF.

This chain links TRBV4-1 with TRBJ2-2; 8 nucleotides match TRBD2. The junction had 8 bases not matched to a gene; V was cut back by 4 bases and J by 4 bases. The CDR3 covers 16 residues. CDR1 is MGHRA, CDR2 YSYEKL, per germline. This CDR3 reads CASSRIGLAGTGELFF. The CDR3 bases are TGCGCCAGCAGCCGGATCGGACTAGCCGGCACCGGGGAGCTGTTTTTT.

This chain uses TRBV27 with TRBJ2-3, with TRBD1 identical over 9 bases. The CDR3 sequence is 14 residues long. V lost 6 bases and J lost 3; bases outside the gene matches: 4. Germline V gene data show CDR1 as MNHEY and CDR2 as SMNVEV (reference sequence). CDR3 protein: CASRTGGRTDTQYF. The CDR3 region has the DNA TGTGCCAGCAGGACAGGGGGGAGGACAGATACGCAGTATTTT.

The V and J genes are TRBV5-1 and TRBJ1-1; TRBD1 might be the D (6 bases). Germline CDR1 and CDR2: SGHRS and YFSETQ. Trimming pared 4 bases from V and 3 bases from J, leaving 13 bases between. The length of the CDR3 is 14 residues. Here the CDR3 DNA reads TGCGCCAGCAGCATGCAGGGGCGAGACACTGAAGCTTTCTTT. Protein product: CASSMQGRDTEAFF.

The table lists this clone with a few counts. V is TRBV7-2 and J is TRBJ2-6; 9 bases agree with TRBD1. V lost 6 bases and J lost 2; bases outside the gene matches: 5. This CDR3 has 16 residues. Germline lookup yields CDR1 SGHTA and CDR2 FQGNSA. CDR3 nucleotide sequence: TGTGCCAGCAGACGTACAGGGGGCGCTGGGGCCAACGTCCTGACTTTC. Its translation is CASRRTGGAGANVLTF.

This chain connects TRBV6-6 to TRBJ1-2; D is undetermined. This CDR3 region has 11 residues. Germline CDR1 and CDR2: MNHNY and SVGAGI (reference sequence). V was cut by 5 bases and J by 7 bases, with 8 bases left in between. CDR3 sequence: CASSRRGGYTF. The CDR3 coding sequence is TGTGCCAGCAGTAGAAGAGGTGGCTACACCTTC.

DNA for the CDR3: TGCGCCAGCAGTGGGGGAGCGGGCGCCGAGCAGTACTTC. It yields the protein CASSGGAGAEQYF. The V and J genes are TRBV10-1 and TRBJ2-7; tentatively, D is TRBD2 (6 bases). The CDR3 is 13 amino acids. Germline CDR1 and CDR2: WNHNN and SYGVQD (reference sequence). V was pared by 4 bases and J by 6 bases, with 13 bases between.

The chain recombines TRBV28 with TRBJ1-1; TRBD1 might be the D (6 bases). This CDR3 is 14 amino acids long. Germline assignment: CDR1 MDHEN and CDR2 SYDVKM. The ends were cut back, 3 bases at V and 3 bases at J, with 11 bases in the middle. The CDR3 DNA follows: TGTGCCAGCAGTTTGGGGGGGCCCTACACTGAAGCTTTCTTT. Amino acids: CASSLGGPYTEAFF.

The rearrangement links TRBV7-2 to TRBJ2-7; 14 bases are a match to TRBD2. V lost 0 bases to trimming and J lost 0 bases; unmatched junction nucleotides: 13. Germline V gene sequence: CDR1 SGHTA, CDR2 FQGNSA. There are 21 residues in the CDR3. The CDR3 coding sequence is TGTGCCAGCAGCTTAGCGGGGGGGACTAGCGGGAGCTGGGGAAGCTCCTACGAGCAGTACTTC. Translation gives CASSLAGGTSGSWGSSYEQYF.

V and J are TRBV14 and TRBJ2-1, with 8 bases matching TRBD1. Trimming at V came to 5 bases and at J to 4 bases, leaving 7 bases not matched to a gene. The CDR3 has 15 residues. The germline V gene has CDR1 SGHDN and CDR2 FVKESK. CDR3 in amino acids: CASSSRQGFYNEQFF. The CDR3 bases are TGTGCCAGCAGCTCCCGACAGGGGTTTTACAATGAGCAGTTCTTC.

The rearrangement uses TRBV28 and TRBJ2-5, with a possible D match to TRBD1 (6 bases). CDR3 length equals 14 residues. Germline loops: CDR1 MDHEN, CDR2 SYDVKM. With 5 bases removed from V and 5 bases from J, the gap between germline ends came to 15 bases. The CDR3 DNA reads TGTGCCAGCAGTCCCAACACAGGGATGGAGACCCAGTACTTC. This codes for CASSPNTGMETQYF.

This clone occurred once. This chain uses TRBV6-5 with TRBJ1-3; maybe TRBD1 (5 bases). This CDR3 spans 15 amino acids. The V gene lost 5 bases and the J gene lost 4 bases, with 15 bases spanning the gap. CDR1 MNHEY and CDR2 SVGAGI come from the germline V gene. The CDR3 region is CASSPGTWGGNTIYF. CDR3 bases: TGTGCCAGCAGTCCCGGGACTTGGGGAGGAAACACCATATATTTT.

The chain employs TRBV21-1 and TRBJ1-5. TRBV21-1 is shown as a pseudogene. The CDR3 contains 15 residues. For the CDR3, the DNA is TGTGCCAGCGTACAGGGAGGGGATAGCAATCAGCCCCAGCATTTT. Its protein product is CASVQGGDSNQPQHF.

This clone was observed once. The V gene is TRBV6-5, the J gene TRBJ2-7, with D unresolved. V lost 6 bases and J lost 3, with 12 bases in between. CDR1 MNHEY and CDR2 SVGAGI come from the germline V gene. CDR3 length equals 13 residues. The CDR3 here is CASSREINYEQYF. The CDR3 DNA follows: TGTGCCAGCAGCCGCGAGATAAACTACGAGCAGTACTTC.

The chain combines TRBV7-9 with TRBJ1-2; 11 bases map to TRBD1. Germline CDR1 is SEHNR and CDR2 is FQNEAQ (reference sequence). The CDR3 consists of 16 residues. Unmatched junction bases numbered 7, after V lost 5 bases and J lost 2 bases. This CDR3 is CASSPSGQGVNYGYTF. In DNA form, the CDR3 reads TGTGCCAGCAGCCCCTCGGGACAGGGGGTAAACTATGGCTACACCTTC. The variable domain in full, completed from reference TRBV7-9 and TRBJ1-2, reads DTGVSQNPRHKITKRGQNVTFRCDPISEHNRLYWYRQTLGQGPEFLTYFQNEAQLEKSRLLSDRFSAERPKGSFSTLEIQRTEQGDSAMYLCASSPSGQGVNYGYTFGSGTRLTVV.

In this sample, this clone turned up once. V and J are TRBV28 and TRBJ1-1; D unclear. V was shortened by 5 bases and J by 5 bases, with 21 bases between the two germline ends. The germline gives CDR1 MDHEN, CDR2 SYDVKM. This CDR3 has 16 residues. CDR3 coding DNA: TGTGCCAGCAGTCCATGGGTCTCGGGCGGGCGGACTGAAGCTTTCTTT. Its protein product is CASSPWVSGGRTEAFF. The full variable domain, its missing parts supplied by reference TRBV28 and TRBJ1-1, is DVKVTQSSRYLVKRTGEKVFLECVQDMDHENMFWYRQDPGLGLRLIYFSYDVKMKEKGDIPEGYSVSREKKERFSLILESASTNQTSMYLCASSPWVSGGRTEAFFGQGTRLTVV.

V and J are TRBV28 and TRBJ1-2; D may be TRBD1 (5 bases). Germline V gene sequence: CDR1 MDHEN, CDR2 SYDVKM. CDR3 size: 12 residues. V gave up 2 bases and J gave up 7 bases, with 8 bases separating them. For the CDR3, the DNA is TGTGCCAGCAGTTTAAACCAGGGTGGCTACACCTTC. It yields the protein CASSLNQGGYTF.

The rearrangement links TRBV6-1 to TRBJ2-1, with TRBD2 matching over 9 bases. CDR3 length: 15 residues. Losses at the gene ends were 7 bases for V and 6 bases for J; bases not matched to a gene: 10. From germline, CDR1 is MNHNS and CDR2 SASEGT. In nucleotides, the CDR3 is TGTGCCAGCACCACCGCGGGACTAGCAGGCAATGAGCAGTTCTTC. Its protein product is CASTTAGLAGNEQFF.

The rearrangement uses TRBV7-9 and TRBJ1-1; D is unresolved. Trimming stripped 2 bases from V and 0 bases from J, with 4 bases between. This CDR3 region has 13 residues. CDR1 and CDR2 from the germline V gene are SEHNR and FQNEAQ (reference sequence). CDR3 amino acids: CASSLSMNTEAFF. DNA for the CDR3: TGTGCCAGCAGCTTATCCATGAACACTGAAGCTTTCTTT.

This clone was counted only a few times. The rearrangement uses TRBV4-1 and TRBJ2-7; TRBD2 matches at 9 bases. Germline CDR1 and CDR2: MGHRA and YSYEKL. With V trimmed by 3 bases and J by 2 bases, 14 bases remained unmatched. The CDR3 loop spans 18 amino acids. The CDR3 coding sequence is TGCGCCAGCAGCCACGCTTTGAATAGCGGGAGTTACACCTACGAGCAGTACTTC. Residues: CASSHALNSGSYTYEQYF.